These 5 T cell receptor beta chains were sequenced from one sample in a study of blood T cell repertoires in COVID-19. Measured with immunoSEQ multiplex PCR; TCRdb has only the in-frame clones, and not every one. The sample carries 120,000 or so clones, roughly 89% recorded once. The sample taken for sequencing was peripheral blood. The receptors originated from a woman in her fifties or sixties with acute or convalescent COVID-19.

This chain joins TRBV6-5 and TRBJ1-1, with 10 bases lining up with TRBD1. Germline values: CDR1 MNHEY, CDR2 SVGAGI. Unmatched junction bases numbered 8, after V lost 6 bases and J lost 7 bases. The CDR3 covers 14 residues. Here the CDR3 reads CASRVRDRGNEAFF. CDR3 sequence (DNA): TGTGCCAGCAGGGTCCGGGACAGGGGAAATGAAGCTTTCTTT.

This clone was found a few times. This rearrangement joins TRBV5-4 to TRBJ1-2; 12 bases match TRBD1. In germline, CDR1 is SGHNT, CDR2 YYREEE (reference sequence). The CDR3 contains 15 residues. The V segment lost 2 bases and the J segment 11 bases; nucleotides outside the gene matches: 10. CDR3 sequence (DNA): TGTGCCAGCAGCTTAACCGGGACAGGGGGCGAAGGTTACACCTTC. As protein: CASSLTGTGGEGYTF.

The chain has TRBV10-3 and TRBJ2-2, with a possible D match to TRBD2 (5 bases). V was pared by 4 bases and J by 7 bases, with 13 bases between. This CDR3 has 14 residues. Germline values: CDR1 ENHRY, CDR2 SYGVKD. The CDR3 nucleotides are TGTGCCATCAGTGGAGGGCAGGAGGTCGGGGAGCTGTTTTTT. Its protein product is CAISGGQEVGELFF.

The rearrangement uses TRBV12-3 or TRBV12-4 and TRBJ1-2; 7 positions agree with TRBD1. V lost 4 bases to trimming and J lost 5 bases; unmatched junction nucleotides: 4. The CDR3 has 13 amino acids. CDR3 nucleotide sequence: TGTGCCAGCAGTTGGACAGGATCATATGGCTACACCTTC. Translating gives CASSWTGSYGYTF.

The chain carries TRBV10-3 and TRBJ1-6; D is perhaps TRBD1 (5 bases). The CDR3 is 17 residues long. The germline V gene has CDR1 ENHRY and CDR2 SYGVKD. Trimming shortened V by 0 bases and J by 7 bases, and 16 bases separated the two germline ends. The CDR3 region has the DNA TGTGCCATCAGTGAGTCGATTTCGGGGGTCTGGAATTCACCCCTCCACTTT. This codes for CAISESISGVWNSPLHF.